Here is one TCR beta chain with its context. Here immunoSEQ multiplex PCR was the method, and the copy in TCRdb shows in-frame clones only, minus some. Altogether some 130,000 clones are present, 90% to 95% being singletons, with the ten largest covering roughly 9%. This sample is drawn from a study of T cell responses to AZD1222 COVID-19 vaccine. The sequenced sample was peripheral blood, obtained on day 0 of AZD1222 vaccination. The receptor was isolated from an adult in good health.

CDR3 loop: CAWSSFGTGGNTIYF. The CDR3 DNA follows: TGTGCCTGGAGTTCCTTTGGGACAGGAGGAAACACCATATATTTT. The genes are TRBV30 and TRBJ1-3; 8 positions agree with TRBD1. V lost 2 bases, J lost 4 bases, and 7 bases stayed unmatched. The CDR3 is 15 residues long. Germline CDR1 GTSNPN, CDR2 SVGIG (reference sequence). The full variable domain, its missing parts supplied by reference TRBV30 and TRBJ1-3, is SQTIHQWPATLVQPVGSPLSLECTVEGTSNPNLYWYRQAAGRGLQLLFYSVGIGQISSEVPQNLSASRPQDRQFILSSKKLLLSDSGFYLCAWSSFGTGGNTIYFGEGSWLTVV.